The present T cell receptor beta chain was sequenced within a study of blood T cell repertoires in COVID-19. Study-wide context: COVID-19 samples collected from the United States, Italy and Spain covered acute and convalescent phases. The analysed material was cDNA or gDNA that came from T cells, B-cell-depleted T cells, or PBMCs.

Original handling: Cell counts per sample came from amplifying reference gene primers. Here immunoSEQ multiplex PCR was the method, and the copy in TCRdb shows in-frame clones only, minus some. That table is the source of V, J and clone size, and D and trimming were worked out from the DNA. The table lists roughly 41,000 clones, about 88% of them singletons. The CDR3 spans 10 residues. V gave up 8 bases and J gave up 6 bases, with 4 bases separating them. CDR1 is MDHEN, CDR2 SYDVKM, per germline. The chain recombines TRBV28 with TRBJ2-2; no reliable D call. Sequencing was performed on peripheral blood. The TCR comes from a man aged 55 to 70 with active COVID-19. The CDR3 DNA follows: TGTGCCAGCCAGTCCGGGGAGCTGTTTTTT. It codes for CASQSGELFF.